This is a list of T cell receptor beta chains from one sample in a study of T cell responses to AZD1222 COVID-19 vaccine. Assay used: immunoSEQ multiplex PCR; TCRdb lists only in-frame clones, some missing. This sample carries over 90,000 clones, approximately 90% of them seen once, and the ten largest clones take over 10%. Sequencing used peripheral blood, obtained 28 days after the second AZD1222 dose. The receptor source for this set is an adult who received the AZD1222 COVID-19 vaccine. Each CDR3 is given with its conserved first and last residue. D genes are given only for firm matches. The size entry is marked missing in some rows and otherwise reads once, few, many or a size class.

J gene,D gene,CDR3 length,clone size,V gene,CDR3 DNA,CDR3 protein
TRBJ2-3,TRBD2,13,many,TRBV28,TGTGCCAGCAGTTTCGGGGGGACAGATACGCAGTATTTT,CASSFGGTDTQYF
TRBJ1-5,-,14,-,TRBV27,TGTGCCAGCAGTTTATCTCAGGGAAATCAGCCCCAGCATTTT,CASSLSQGNQPQHF
TRBJ2-5,TRBD2,16,-,TRBV7-3,TGTGCCAGCAGCTACTCCACTAGCGGGGGGCAAGAGACCCAGTACTTC,CASSYSTSGGQETQYF
TRBJ2-2,TRBD2,15,-,TRBV6-5,TGTGCCAGCGGCGACGAGGGACTAGTTCCCGGGGAGCTGTTTTTT,CASGDEGLVPGELFF
TRBJ2-4,TRBD1,13,-,TRBV2,TGTGCCAGCAGGGACAGGGCGGGAAACATTCAGTACTTC,CASRDRAGNIQYF
TRBJ2-7,TRBD2,15,once,TRBV5-1,TGCGCCAGCAACCCAGGACTAGCGGGAGGGTACGAGCAGTACTTC,CASNPGLAGGYEQYF
TRBJ2-5,-,13,-,TRBV15,TGTGCCACCAGCAGGGACTACCAAGAGACCCAGTACTTC,CATSRDYQETQYF
TRBJ2-2,TRBD2,17,-,TRBV7-6,TGTGCCAGCAGCCTAAGGGGGCTAGCGGGAGAGCGCGGGGAGCTGTTTTTT,CASSLRGLAGERGELFF
TRBJ2-7,-,14,-,TRBV18,TGTGCCAGCTCACCGGATGCGAGAGGGTACGAGCAGTACTTC,CASSPDARGYEQYF
TRBJ1-1,-,11,-,TRBV28,TGTGCCAGCAGCAACAGTTATAAGGCTTTCTTT,CASSNSYKAFF
TRBJ2-3,-,12,-,TRBV2,TGTGCCAGCCAACTAGAAGGAGATACGCAGTATTTT,CASQLEGDTQYF
TRBJ2-5,TRBD1,13,-,TRBV4-1,TGCGCCAGCAGTTCCGGGACAGAGGAGACCCAGTACTTC,CASSSGTEETQYF
TRBJ1-5,-,17,-,TRBV19,TGTGCCAGTAGTATTCTCGGGGGCAGGTATAGCAATCAGCCCCAGCATTTT,CASSILGGRYSNQPQHF
TRBJ2-5,-,14,-,TRBV5-4,TGTGCCAGCAGCCCCCTATGGGACCAAGAGACCCAGTACTTC,CASSPLWDQETQYF
TRBJ2-7,-,14,-,TRBV28,TGTGCCAGCAGTTTTGAGGGGCCGACCTACGAGCAGTACTTC,CASSFEGPTYEQYF
TRBJ1-1,-,14,-,TRBV19,TGTGCTACATATGGGGGGCCCTTGAACACTGAAGCTTTCTTT,CATYGGPLNTEAFF
TRBJ2-2,TRBD1,16,-,TRBV9,TGTGCCAGCAGCACCCGGACAGGCCAGGGCGTCGGGGAGCTGTTTTTT,CASSTRTGQGVGELFF
TRBJ1-1,-,20,-,TRBV12-2,TGTGCAAGTCGCTTAGCTCCCCAGGTTCCCCCCGAGAAAATGAACACTGAAGCTTTCTTT,CASRLAPQVPPEKMNTEAFF
TRBJ2-2,-,17,once,TRBV5-4,TGTGCCAGCAGCTTGTTTGGGGGGCCAGAGAACACCGGGGAGCTGTTTTTT,CASSLFGGPENTGELFF
TRBJ1-1,-,15,-,TRBV11-2,TGTGCCAGCAAGACGTGGGTCTCTCTGAACACTGAAGCTTTCTTT,CASKTWVSLNTEAFF
TRBJ1-1,-,12,-,TRBV12-5,TGTGCTAGTGGTTTCGTAAACACTGAAGCTTTCTTT,CASGFVNTEAFF
TRBJ1-2,-,14,-,TRBV6-5,TGTGCCAGCAGTCCCCGGGACGGGAACTATGGCTACACCTTC,CASSPRDGNYGYTF
TRBJ2-5,-,15,once,TRBV7-9,TGTGCCAGCAGCTTAGCCGGCAGGGGCTTAGAGACCCAGTACTTC,CASSLAGRGLETQYF
TRBJ2-5,-,11,-,TRBV20-1,TGCAGTGCTAGGTGGGGAGAGACCCAGTACTTC,CSARWGETQYF
TRBJ2-5,-,12,-,TRBV6-5,TGTGCCAGCAGTCGGAGCCAAGAGACCCAGTACTTC,CASSRSQETQYF
TRBJ1-6,-,14,-,TRBV4-2,TGTGCCAGCAGCCATGACCTACGGGATTCACCCCTCCACTTT,CASSHDLRDSPLHF
TRBJ1-4,TRBD1,14,-,TRBV5-6,TGTGCCAGCAGCTCCACAGGGGTTAATGAAAAACTGTTTTTT,CASSSTGVNEKLFF